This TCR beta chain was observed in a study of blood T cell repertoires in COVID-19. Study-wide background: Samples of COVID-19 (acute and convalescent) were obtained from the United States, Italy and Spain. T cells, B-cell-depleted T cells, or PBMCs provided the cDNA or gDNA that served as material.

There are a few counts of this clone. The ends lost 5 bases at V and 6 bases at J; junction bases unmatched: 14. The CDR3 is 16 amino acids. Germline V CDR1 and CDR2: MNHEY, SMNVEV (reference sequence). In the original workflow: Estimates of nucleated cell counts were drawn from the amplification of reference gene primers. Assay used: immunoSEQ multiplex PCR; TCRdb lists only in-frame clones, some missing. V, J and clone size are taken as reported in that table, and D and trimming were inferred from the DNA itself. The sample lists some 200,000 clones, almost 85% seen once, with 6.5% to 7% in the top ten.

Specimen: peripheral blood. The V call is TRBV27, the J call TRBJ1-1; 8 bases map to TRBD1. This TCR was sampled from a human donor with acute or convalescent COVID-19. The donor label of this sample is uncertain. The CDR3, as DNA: TGTGCCAGCAGTCCCGACAGGGGCCGCACGGGGGCTGAAGCTTTCTTT. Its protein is CASSPDRGRTGAEAFF.